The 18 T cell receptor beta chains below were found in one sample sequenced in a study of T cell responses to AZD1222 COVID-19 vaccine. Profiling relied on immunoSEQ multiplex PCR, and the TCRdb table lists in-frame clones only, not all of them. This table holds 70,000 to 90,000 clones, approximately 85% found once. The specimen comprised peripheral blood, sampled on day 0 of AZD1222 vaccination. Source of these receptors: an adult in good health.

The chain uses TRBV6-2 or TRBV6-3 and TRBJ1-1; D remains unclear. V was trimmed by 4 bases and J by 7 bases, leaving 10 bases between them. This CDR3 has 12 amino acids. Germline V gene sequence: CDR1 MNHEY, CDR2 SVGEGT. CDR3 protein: CASSLIRLEAFF. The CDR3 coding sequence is TGTGCCAGCAGTTTAATACGGCTTGAAGCTTTCTTT.

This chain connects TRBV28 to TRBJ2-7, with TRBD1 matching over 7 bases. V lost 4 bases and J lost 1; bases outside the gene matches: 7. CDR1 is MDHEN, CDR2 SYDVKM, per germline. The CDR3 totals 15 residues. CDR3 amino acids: CASSSIQGESYEQYF. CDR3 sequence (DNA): TGTGCCAGCAGTTCCATTCAGGGGGAGTCCTACGAGCAGTACTTC.

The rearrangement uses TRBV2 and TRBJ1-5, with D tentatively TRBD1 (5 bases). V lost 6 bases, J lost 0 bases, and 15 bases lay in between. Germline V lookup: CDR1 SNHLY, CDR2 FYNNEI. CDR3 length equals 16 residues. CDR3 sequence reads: CASRGDRRASNQPQHF. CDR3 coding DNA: TGTGCCAGCAGGGGCGACAGACGAGCTAGCAATCAGCCCCAGCATTTT.

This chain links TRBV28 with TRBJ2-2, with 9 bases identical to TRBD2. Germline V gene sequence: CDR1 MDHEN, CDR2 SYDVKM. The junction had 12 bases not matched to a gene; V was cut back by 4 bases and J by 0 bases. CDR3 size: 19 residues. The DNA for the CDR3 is TGTGCCAGCAGTTGGGGTTGGACTAGCGACGAATCGAACACCGGGGAGCTGTTTTTT. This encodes CASSWGWTSDESNTGELFF.

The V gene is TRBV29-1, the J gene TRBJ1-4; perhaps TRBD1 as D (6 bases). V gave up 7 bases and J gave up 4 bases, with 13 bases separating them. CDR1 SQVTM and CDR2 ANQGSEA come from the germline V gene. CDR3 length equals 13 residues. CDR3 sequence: CSGLGGVNEKLFF. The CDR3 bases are TGCAGCGGCCTGGGGGGCGTTAATGAAAAACTGTTTTTT.

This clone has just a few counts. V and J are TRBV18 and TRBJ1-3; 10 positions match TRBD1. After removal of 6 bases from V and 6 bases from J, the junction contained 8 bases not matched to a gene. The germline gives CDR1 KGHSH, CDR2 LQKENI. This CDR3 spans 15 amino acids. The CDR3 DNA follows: TGTGCCAGCTCGAGGGAGACAGGGGGCGAAAACACCATATATTTT. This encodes CASSRETGGENTIYF.

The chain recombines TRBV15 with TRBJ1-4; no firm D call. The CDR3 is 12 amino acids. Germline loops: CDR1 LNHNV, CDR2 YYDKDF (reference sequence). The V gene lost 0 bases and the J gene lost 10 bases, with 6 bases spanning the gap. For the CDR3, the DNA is TGTGCCACCAGCAGAGATAGGGCAAAACTGTTTTTT. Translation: CATSRDRAKLFF.

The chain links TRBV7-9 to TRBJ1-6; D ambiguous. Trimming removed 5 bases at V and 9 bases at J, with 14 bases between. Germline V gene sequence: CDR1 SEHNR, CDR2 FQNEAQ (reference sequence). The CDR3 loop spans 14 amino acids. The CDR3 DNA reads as TGTGCCAGCAGCCCCCTCGGCGGACCTTCACCCCTCCACTTT. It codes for CASSPLGGPSPLHF.

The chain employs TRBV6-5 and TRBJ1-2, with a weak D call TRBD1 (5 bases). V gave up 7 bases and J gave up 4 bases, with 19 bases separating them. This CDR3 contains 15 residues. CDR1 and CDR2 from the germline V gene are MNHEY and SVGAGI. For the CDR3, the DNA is TGTGCCAGCACGGCCACCTCCGAAAGGGGCTATGGCTACACCTTC. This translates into CASTATSERGYGYTF.

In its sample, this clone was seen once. CDR3 sequence reads: CASSQGSWAAPYNEQFF. The CDR3 nucleotides are TGCGCCAGCAGTCAAGGAAGTTGGGCAGCCCCCTACAATGAGCAGTTCTTC. The chain recombines TRBV23-1 with TRBJ2-1; no definite D call. TRBV23-1 is classed as an ORF, of uncertain function. V was pared by 2 bases and J by 2 bases, with 16 bases between. The CDR3 length is 17 residues.

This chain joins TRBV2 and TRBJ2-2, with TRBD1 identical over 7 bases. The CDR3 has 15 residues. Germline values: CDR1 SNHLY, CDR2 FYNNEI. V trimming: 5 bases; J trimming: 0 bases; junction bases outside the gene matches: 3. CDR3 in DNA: TGTGCCAGCAGTCAGGGGGACCCGAACACCGGGGAGCTGTTTTTT. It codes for CASSQGDPNTGELFF.

CDR3 nucleotides: TGTGCCAGCAGCTATTCGGCAGTTTCTAATGAAAAACTGTTTTTT. Amino acid sequence: CASSYSAVSNEKLFF. V usage is TRBV7-6 and J usage is TRBJ1-4; no reliable D call. V shed 4 bases and J shed 3 bases, with 12 bases lying between them. Germline loops: CDR1 SGHVS, CDR2 FNYEAQ. The CDR3 totals 15 residues.

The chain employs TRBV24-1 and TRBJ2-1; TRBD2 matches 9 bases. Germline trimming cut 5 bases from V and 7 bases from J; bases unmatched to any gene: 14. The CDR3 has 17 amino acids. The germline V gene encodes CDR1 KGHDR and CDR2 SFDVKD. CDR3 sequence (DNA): TGTGCCACCAGTGGGTCCCCGCCAAGCGGGAGGTGGAATGAGCAGTTCTTC. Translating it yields CATSGSPPSGRWNEQFF.

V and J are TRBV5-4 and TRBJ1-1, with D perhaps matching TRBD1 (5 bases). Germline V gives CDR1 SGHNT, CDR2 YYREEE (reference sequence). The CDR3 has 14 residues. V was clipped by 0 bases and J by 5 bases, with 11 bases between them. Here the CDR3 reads CASSLGARGTEAFF. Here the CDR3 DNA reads TGTGCCAGCAGCTTGGGTGCCCGGGGGACTGAAGCTTTCTTT.

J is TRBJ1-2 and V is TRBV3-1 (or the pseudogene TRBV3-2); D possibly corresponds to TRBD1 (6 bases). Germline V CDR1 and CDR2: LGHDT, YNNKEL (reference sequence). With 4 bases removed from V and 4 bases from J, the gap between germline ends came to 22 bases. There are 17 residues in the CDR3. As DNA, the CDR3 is TGTGCCAGCAGCCGAAGTCCGGGACAAATTCGCGGCTATGGCTACACCTTC. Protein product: CASSRSPGQIRGYGYTF.

The CDR3 sequence: CASSVEIRDRAGVWCGYTF. CDR3 bases: TGTGCCAGCAGCGTAGAGATAAGAGACAGGGCGGGGGTATGGTGTGGCTACACCTTC. The chain is built from TRBV9 and TRBJ1-2, with 7 bases aligning to TRBD1. CDR3 size: 19 residues. V lost 0 bases and J lost 7; bases outside the gene matches: 21. The germline CDR1 and CDR2 sequences are SGDLS and YYNGEE.

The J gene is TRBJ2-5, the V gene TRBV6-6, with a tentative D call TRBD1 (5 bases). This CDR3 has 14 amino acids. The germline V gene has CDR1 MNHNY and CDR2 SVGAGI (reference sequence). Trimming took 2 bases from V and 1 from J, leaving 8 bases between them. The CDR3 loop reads CASSYRQGQETQYF. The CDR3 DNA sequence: TGTGCCAGCAGTTACCGGCAGGGCCAAGAGACCCAGTACTTC.

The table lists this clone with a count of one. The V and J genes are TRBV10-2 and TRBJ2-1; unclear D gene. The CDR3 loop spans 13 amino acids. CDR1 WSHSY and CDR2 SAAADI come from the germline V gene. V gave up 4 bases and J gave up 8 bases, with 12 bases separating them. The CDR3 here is CASSGSGSDEQFF. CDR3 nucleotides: TGCGCCAGCAGTGGGTCTGGTAGTGATGAGCAGTTCTTC.